This TCR beta chain was captured by sequencing in a study of shared clonotypes between healthy human individuals. On this clone: The antigen is undetermined.

The CDR3 sequence is 14 residues long. CDR1 is SGHTA, CDR2 FQGNSA, per germline. The V end lost 4 bases, the J end lost 8 bases, and 17 bases lay between the germline ends. Here immunoSEQ multiplex PCR was the method, and the copy in TCRdb shows in-frame clones only, minus some. The table shows 800,000 or so clones, with around 96% occurring only once. Naive CD8 cells lacked CD45RO and underwent positive selection for CCR7, leaving out terminally differentiated effector memory CD45RA+ cells. Study results and limitations: Larger estimated richness was generally seen in naive subsets than in memory subsets. It was observed that about 5% of naive CD4 clonotypes were shared across several donors.

The rearrangement joins TRBV7-2 to TRBJ1-2; D call uncertain. This clonotype originated in a man aged 25-45 years in good health. Sequencing was carried out using naive CD8+ T cells sorted from blood. CDR3 protein: CASSYDGVYEGYTF. The CDR3 nucleotides read TGTGCCAGCAGCTACGACGGGGTGTATGAGGGCTACACCTTC.